This T cell receptor (beta chain) is from a study of cytomegalovirus exposure and HLA in healthy donors. Study as a whole: Genotyping of roughly 400 donors showed that around 81% belonged to the Caucasian-associated ancestry cluster.

Study-wide results and caveats: Later work found that TCR association rates differed between HLA loci; DRB1 had the most and HLA-C the fewest. TCR beta sequences reportedly predicted the HLA-A and HLA-B alleles of most subjects accurately. Apparent HLA restriction characterized most CMV-associated TCR beta chains in a later analysis.

Concerning this clone itself: Its antigen is as yet unknown.

PCR primers comprised 60 Vbeta and 13 Jbeta primers. Data came from immunoSEQ multiplex PCR; TCRdb stores just in-frame clones and leaves some out. The data hold under 200,000 clones, with approximately 80% observed a single time. The clonotype originates from a woman aged 18-29 years in good health and CMV-seronegative. Source material: PBMCs.

The CDR3 spells CASSLGTGGTYEQYF. The CDR3 nucleotides read TGTGCCAGCTCACTTGGGACAGGCGGGACCTACGAGCAGTACTTC. This chain uses TRBV18 with TRBJ2-7, with 8 bases fitting TRBD1. Germline CDR1 and CDR2: KGHSH and LQKENI. There are 15 residues in the CDR3. The V and J ends lost 4 bases and 2 bases, in that order; junction bases with no gene match: 7.